The count of the clone carrying this T cell receptor (beta chain) is one. The data belong to a study of T cell changes during pregnancy in multiple sclerosis. This table comes from immunoSEQ multiplex PCR, and its TCRdb copy is limited to in-frame clones, with some not included. The sample consists of tens of thousands of clones, around 92% of them appearing once. V was pared by 2 bases and J by 2 bases, with 2 bases of the junction left unmatched. Germline loops: CDR1 MNHEY, CDR2 SMNVEV (reference sequence). The CDR3 totals 14 residues. Sequenced material: peripheral blood, taken in the third trimester of pregnancy. This TCR was recovered from a female donor in good health, enrolled as a control in a pregnancy study. The chain employs TRBV27 and TRBJ2-7; 8 bases fit TRBD1. The CDR3 nucleotides read TGTGCCAGCAGTTTAGCGACAGGGGCCTACGAGCAGTACTTC. Translated, it gives CASSLATGAYEQYF.